The clone carrying this T cell receptor beta chain was picked up many times. Its specificity is not known. The CDR3 contains 13 residues. Trimming took 6 bases from V and 11 from J, leaving 19 bases between them. CDR1 SGHTA and CDR2 FQGNSA come from the germline V gene. The sample comes from a study of metastatic and nonmetastatic thyroid tumors. About the research overall: The study looked at repertoires side by side in blood and in tumor or nodule tissue from malignant and benign thyroid patients. Study-level results: It was reportedly found that TCR beta diversity was significantly higher in malignant thyroid tumors than in benign nodules, a difference seen in both blood and tumor samples.

Every patient underwent thyroid surgery untreated. In the original workflow: Using the CDR3 differences seen across clinicopathological groups, the authors built a distant-metastasis classifier for papillary thyroid cancer, which was meant to discriminate distant-metastatic patients. MiXCR re-clonotyped the PCR reads for TCRdb. The V and J calls, along with clone size, are taken from TCRdb and not from the paper's own processing. Among tens of thousands of clones, less than 25% were seen once, and the ten largest hold less than 20%. The origin of this receptor is a female donor with papillary thyroid cancer or a benign thyroid nodule (not recorded which). Some clones in this sample may be carry-over from other donors' samples. The chain couples TRBV7-2 to TRBJ1-1, with TRBD1 as a possible D gene (5 bases). The sequencing input was blood. The chain's CDR3 is CASRPIRTGGAFF. The CDR3 DNA reads TGTGCCAGCAGGCCAATACGAACAGGAGGGGCTTTCTTT.